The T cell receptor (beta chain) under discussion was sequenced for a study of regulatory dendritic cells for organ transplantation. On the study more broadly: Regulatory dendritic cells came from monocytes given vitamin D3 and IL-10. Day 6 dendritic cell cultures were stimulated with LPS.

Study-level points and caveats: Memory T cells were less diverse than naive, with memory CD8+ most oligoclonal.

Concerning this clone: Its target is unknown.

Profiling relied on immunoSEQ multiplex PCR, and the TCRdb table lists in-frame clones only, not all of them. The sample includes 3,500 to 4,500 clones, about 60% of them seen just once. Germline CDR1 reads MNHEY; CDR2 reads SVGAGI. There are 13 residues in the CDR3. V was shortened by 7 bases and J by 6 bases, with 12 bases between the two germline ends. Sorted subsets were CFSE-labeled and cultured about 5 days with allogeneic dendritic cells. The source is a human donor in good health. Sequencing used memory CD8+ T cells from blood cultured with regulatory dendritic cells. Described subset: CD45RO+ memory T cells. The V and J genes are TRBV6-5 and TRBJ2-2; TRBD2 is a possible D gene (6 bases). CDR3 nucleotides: TGTGCCAGCACCCAAGGGGAGGCCGGGGAGCTGTTTTTT. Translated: CASTQGEAGELFF.